The text below deals with one TCR beta chain. This sample stems from a study of cytomegalovirus exposure and HLA in healthy donors. The PCR employed 60 Vbeta primers together with 13 Jbeta primers. Profiling relied on immunoSEQ multiplex PCR, and the TCRdb table lists in-frame clones only, not all of them. The sample includes about 190,000 clones, 80% to 90% of them seen just once. Between the trimmed V and J ends, which lost 5 bases and 4 bases, there was a span of 24 bases. This CDR3 spans 18 amino acids. From germline, CDR1 is SGHVS and CDR2 FQNEAQ. The chain joins TRBV7-8 to TRBJ1-5; D may be TRBD1 (6 bases). Sequencing used PBMCs. The receptor comes from a man in his forties in good health and CMV-seropositive. In DNA, the CDR3 is TGTGCCAGCAGCAAAACGGGACCTCCGAGGGGGACAAATCAGCCCCAGCATTTT. It codes for CASSKTGPPRGTNQPQHF.